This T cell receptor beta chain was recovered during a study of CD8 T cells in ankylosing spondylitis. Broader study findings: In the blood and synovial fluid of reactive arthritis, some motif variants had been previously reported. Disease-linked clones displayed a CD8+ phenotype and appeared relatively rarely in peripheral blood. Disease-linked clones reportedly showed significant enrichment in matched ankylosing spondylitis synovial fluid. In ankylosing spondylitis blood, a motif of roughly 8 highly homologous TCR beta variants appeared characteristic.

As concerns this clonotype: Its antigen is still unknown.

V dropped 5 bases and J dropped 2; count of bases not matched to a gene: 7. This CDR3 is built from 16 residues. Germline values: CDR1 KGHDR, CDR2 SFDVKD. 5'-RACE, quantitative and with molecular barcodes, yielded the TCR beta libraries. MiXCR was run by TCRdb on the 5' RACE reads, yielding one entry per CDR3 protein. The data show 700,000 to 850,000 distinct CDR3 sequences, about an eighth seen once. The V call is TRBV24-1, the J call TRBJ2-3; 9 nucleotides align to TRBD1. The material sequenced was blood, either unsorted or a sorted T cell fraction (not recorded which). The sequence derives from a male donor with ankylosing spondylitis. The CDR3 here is CATSARDRENTDTQYF. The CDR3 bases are TGTGCCACCAGTGCGCGGGACAGGGAAAACACAGATACGCAGTATTTT.